Each of the 9 T cell receptor beta chains below was sequenced from the same sample in a study of cytomegalovirus exposure and HLA in healthy donors. Both 60 Vbeta primers and 13 Jbeta primers went into the PCR. Profiled with immunoSEQ multiplex PCR; TCRdb holds only in-frame clones, not every one. The sample shows roughly 120,000 clones, around 62% of them seen only once. Material for sequencing was PBMCs. Receptor source: a woman between 35 and 50 years old in good health and CMV-seropositive.

The chain has TRBV27 and TRBJ2-3, with 7 bases aligning to TRBD2. CDR3 length: 15 residues. Germline CDR1 reads MNHEY; CDR2 reads SMNVEV (reference sequence). After removal of 6 bases from V and 0 bases from J, the junction contained 6 bases not matched to a gene. CDR3 in amino acids: CASSLGLVSTDTQYF. DNA of the CDR3: TGTGCCAGCAGCCTCGGACTAGTTAGCACAGATACGCAGTATTTT.

V is TRBV28 and J is TRBJ2-7; 9 bases align to TRBD1. CDR3 size: 13 residues. J lost 7 bases, V lost 6 bases, and 7 bases had no gene match. CDR1 and CDR2 (germline): MDHEN, SYDVKM. The CDR3 DNA reads TGTGCCAGCAGATGGACAGGGGTTGTAGAGCAGTACTTC. Translating gives CASRWTGVVEQYF.

To note about this clone: Different DNA sequences within this sample yield the same CDR3. The chain combines TRBV5-1 with TRBJ2-1; the match to TRBD2 covers 10 bases. The CDR3 covers 15 residues. The V segment lost 1 base and the J segment 2 bases; nucleotides outside the gene matches: 0. CDR1 SGHRS and CDR2 YFSETQ come from the germline V gene. In DNA, the CDR3 is TGCGCCAGCAGCTTGACTAGCGGGACCTACAATGAGCAGTTCTTC. Translation: CASSLTSGTYNEQFF.

This chain connects TRBV6-5 to TRBJ1-1, with D possibly matching TRBD1 (6 bases). This CDR3 spans 14 amino acids. The germline V gene encodes CDR1 MNHEY and CDR2 SVGAGI. The germline V and J ends were trimmed by 5 bases and 0 bases, with 10 bases remaining between them. The CDR3 nucleotides are TGTGCCAGCAGTCTCGACAGGCTGAACACTGAAGCTTTCTTT. This codes for CASSLDRLNTEAFF.

The gene calls are TRBV19 and TRBJ2-5; the D gene is possibly TRBD2 (5 bases). Judging by the DNA end, TRBJ2-7 fits better; the J call may be wrong. The CDR3 has 16 amino acids. Per germline, CDR1 LNHDA and CDR2 SQIVND (reference sequence). The DNA of the CDR3 is TGTGCCAGTAGTATTCTTAATGGACTGGAGAGTAACGAGCAGTACTTC. Encoded protein: CASSILNGLESNEQYF.

This clone was counted only a few times. V and J are TRBV4-1 and TRBJ2-5; TRBD2 agrees at 13 bases. The closer fit of TRBJ2-7 to the DNA end suggests the J call may be wrong. Germline CDR1 is MGHRA and CDR2 is YSYEKL. This CDR3 is built from 16 residues. CDR3 coding DNA: TGCGCCAGCAGCCATCAGACTAGCGGGGGGACCTACGAGCAGTACTTC. Its protein product is CASSHQTSGGTYEQYF.

The V and J genes are TRBV18 and TRBJ2-5; D not certain. The V and J ends lost 3 bases and 7 bases respectively, with 12 bases between them. The CDR3 is 13 amino acids. Per the germline V gene, CDR1 is KGHSH and CDR2 is LQKENI. CDR3 region: CASSPASTGTQYF. As DNA, the CDR3 is TGTGCCAGCTCACCCGCAAGCACCGGGACCCAGTACTTC.

CDR3 residues: CAIQRDSYLVNTIYF. CDR3 nucleotides: TGTGCCATTCAGCGGGACTCCTATTTGGTGAACACCATATATTTT. V gene TRBV7-2 combines with J gene TRBJ1-3; tentatively, D is TRBD1 (5 bases). This CDR3 is built from 15 residues. Per the germline V gene, CDR1 is SGHTA and CDR2 is FQGNSA. V was cut by 10 bases and J by 7 bases, with 23 bases left in between.

V usage is TRBV19 and J usage is TRBJ2-5; TRBD2 aligns across 13 bases. V dropped 1 base and J dropped 5; count of bases not matched to a gene: 7. The CDR3 is 17 residues long. Germline V gene lookup returns CDR1 LNHDA and CDR2 SQIVND (reference sequence). As DNA, the CDR3 is TGTGCCAGTAGTATAGGGGAAGGGACTAGCGGGGTTGAGACCCAGTACTTC. Translating it yields CASSIGEGTSGVETQYF.